These 12 T cell receptor beta chains were all obtained from the same sample, sequenced in a study of blood T cell repertoires in COVID-19. TCRdb's table, derived via immunoSEQ multiplex PCR, lists solely in-frame clones and lacks some. The sample includes under 75,000 clones, more than 70% of them seen just once. The sequencing input was peripheral blood. The receptors originated from a woman aged 55-70 years with acute or convalescent COVID-19.

CDR3 nucleotide sequence: TGTGCCATCAGTGAGCCGGGCCTACAGGGGCGGGACACTGAAGCTTTCTTT. As protein: CAISEPGLQGRDTEAFF. This sequence joins TRBV10-3 and TRBJ1-1; 7 nucleotides agree with TRBD1. Germline V gives CDR1 ENHRY, CDR2 SYGVKD. The CDR3 totals 17 residues. With 2 bases clipped from V and 3 bases from J, the junction kept 12 bases outside the gene matches.

V gene TRBV6-5 combines with J gene TRBJ1-1; 7 nucleotides match TRBD1. With 6 bases clipped from V and 4 bases from J, the junction kept 11 bases outside the gene matches. The germline V gene has CDR1 MNHEY and CDR2 SVGAGI. This CDR3 has 15 residues. The CDR3 DNA is TGTGCCAGCAGCTACCCTGGACAGGACTCCACTGAAGCTTTCTTT. Translated, it gives CASSYPGQDSTEAFF.

This sequence joins TRBV19 and TRBJ2-7; D might be TRBD2 (5 bases). V was clipped by 8 bases and J by 2 bases, with 13 bases between them. The length of the CDR3 is 13 residues. CDR1 and CDR2 (germline): LNHDA, SQIVND (reference sequence). CDR3 sequence: CASSQTRAYEQYF. DNA of the CDR3: TGTGCCAGTTCCCAAACGAGGGCCTACGAGCAGTACTTC.

The chain employs TRBV5-4 and TRBJ2-4, with 7 bases that match TRBD1. This CDR3 has 13 amino acids. With V trimmed by 3 bases and J by 6 bases, 3 bases remained unmatched. Per the germline V gene, CDR1 is SGHNT and CDR2 is YYREEE (reference sequence). CDR3 nucleotide sequence: TGTGCCAGCAGCTCCGGGGACAGAAACATTCAGTACTTC. Amino acid sequence: CASSSGDRNIQYF.

The chain recombines TRBV28 with TRBJ1-4; D is unclear. The CDR3 covers 15 residues. Trimming shortened V by 6 bases and J by 5 bases, and 16 bases separated the two germline ends. Germline CDR1 and CDR2: MDHEN and SYDVKM. DNA for the CDR3: TGTGCCAGCAGCCCCGGAGGAGTAGGAAATGAAAAACTGTTTTTT. Protein sequence: CASSPGGVGNEKLFF.

V gene TRBV6-5 combines with J gene TRBJ1-1; D is unclear. V was clipped by 6 bases and J by 5 bases, with 19 bases between them. The CDR3 runs to 15 residues. Germline CDR1 MNHEY, CDR2 SVGAGI. The CDR3 DNA reads as TGTGCCAGCAGCCTAGTCGGTCCATCGGAAACTGAAGCTTTCTTT. It is translated as CASSLVGPSETEAFF.

The chain has TRBV19 and TRBJ1-5, with D perhaps TRBD1 (5 bases). V was trimmed by 3 bases and J by 2 bases, leaving 14 bases between them. This CDR3 is 16 amino acids long. Germline-derived CDR1 and CDR2 are LNHDA and SQIVND (reference sequence). This CDR3 is CASSIGGGIGNQPQHF. DNA for the CDR3: TGTGCCAGTAGTATCGGGGGGGGAATTGGCAATCAGCCCCAGCATTTT.

J is TRBJ1-4 and V is TRBV7-8; D unresolved. The CDR3 runs 15 residues. CDR1 and CDR2 from the germline V gene are SGHVS and FQNEAQ. V lost 2 bases, J lost 4 bases, and 11 bases lay in between. The CDR3 spells CASSLYQADNEKLFF. In nucleotides, the CDR3 is TGTGCCAGCAGCTTATATCAGGCCGATAATGAAAAACTGTTTTTT.

The V and J genes are TRBV2 and TRBJ1-1, with D possibly TRBD1 on 6 matching bases. This CDR3 is 14 amino acids long. Per the germline V gene, CDR1 is SNHLY and CDR2 is FYNNEI. Trimming shortened V by 6 bases and J by 1 base, and 12 bases separated the two germline ends. CDR3 DNA sequence: TGTGCCAGCAGACCCAGGGGCGGGAACACTGAAGCTTTCTTT. This translates into CASRPRGGNTEAFF.

The chain is built from TRBV5-4 and TRBJ1-4; TRBD1 agrees at 7 bases. Germline CDR1 SGHNT, CDR2 YYREEE (reference sequence). This CDR3 region has 13 residues. V shed 4 bases, J shed 8 bases, and the junction held 5 bases outside the gene matches. CDR3 protein: CASSLQGTEKLFF. Written as DNA, the CDR3 is TGTGCCAGCAGCCTACAGGGGACGGAAAAACTGTTTTTT.

The V gene is TRBV9, the J gene TRBJ2-1, with D uncertain. The CDR3 loop spans 19 amino acids. V lost 1 base and J lost 0, with 20 bases in between. CDR1 SGDLS and CDR2 YYNGEE come from the germline V gene. Written as DNA, the CDR3 is TGTGCCAGCAGCGTAAGCCCTGGGCTTGGGTTGAGCTCCTACAATGAGCAGTTCTTC. Amino acids: CASSVSPGLGLSSYNEQFF.

This chain connects TRBV9 to TRBJ1-5; no reliable D call. Germline CDR1 reads SGDLS; CDR2 reads YYNGEE. The CDR3 consists of 15 residues. Trimming shortened V by 1 base and J by 2 bases, and 10 bases separated the two germline ends. DNA for the CDR3: TGTGCCAGCAGCGTAAGCCAGGTCGGCAATCAGCCCCAGCATTTT. Protein: CASSVSQVGNQPQHF.